This section outlines one TCR beta chain sequence together with its context. In the original workflow: Amplification from reference gene primers served as the basis for estimated nucleated cell counts. TCRdb keeps only in-frame clones here, not all; method: immunoSEQ multiplex PCR. For V, J and clone size, that table is used; D and trimming come from the DNA. Here the sample spans around 310,000 clones, under 90% being singletons. The V end lost 0 bases, the J end lost 0 bases, and 9 bases lay between the germline ends. The germline V gene encodes CDR1 SGDLS and CDR2 YYNGEE. The CDR3 length is 15 residues. This entry is derived from a study of blood T cell repertoires in COVID-19.

This TCR was recovered from a woman in her 30s who had recovered from COVID-19. The chain carries TRBV9 and TRBJ1-2; no reliable D call. Sequenced material: PBMCs or T cells enriched from blood (not recorded which). This CDR3 reads CASSVVPGTNYGYTF. In nucleotides, the CDR3 is TGTGCCAGCAGCGTAGTTCCAGGTACTAACTATGGCTACACCTTC.